This paragraph reports one T cell receptor (beta chain). Sequencing was performed with immunoSEQ multiplex PCR; in TCRdb, only in-frame clones are kept and a portion is missing. Of approximately 57,000 clones in the sample, 91% were seen once. The sample is drawn from a study of T cell changes during pregnancy in multiple sclerosis. Trimming removed 6 bases at V and 0 bases at J, with 15 bases between. CDR1 and CDR2 from the germline V gene are LNHNV and YYDKDF (reference sequence). The CDR3 spans 17 residues. The receptor comes from a female donor in good health, enrolled as a control in a pregnancy study. This chain joins TRBV15 and TRBJ2-6; maybe TRBD2 (5 bases). This specimen was peripheral blood, taken after pregnancy. The CDR3 is CATRDYGDSSGANVLTF. The CDR3 nucleotides are TGTGCCACCAGAGATTACGGGGATAGCTCTGGGGCCAACGTCCTGACTTTC.